A single sample is the source of the 18 T cell receptor beta chains below, sequenced in a study of blood T cells in healthy people across ages. Together with a sample-barcoded 5' primer, a J-beta primer mix was included in a second PCR lasting about 6 to 11 cycles. TCRdb re-analysed the 5' RACE reads in MiXCR, keeping a single row per CDR3 protein. Among 450,000 to 600,000 distinct CDR3 sequences listed, roughly a quarter were seen once. This same sample was also part of a study on T cells of mothers and their children.

Material: blood. The source is a boy younger than 10 in good health.

This clonotype was found a few times. The chain is built from TRBV19 and TRBJ2-4, with 8 bases lining up with TRBD2. This CDR3 comprises 15 residues. After removal of 4 bases from V and 8 bases from J, the junction contained 10 bases not matched to a gene. Germline V CDR1 and CDR2: LNHDA, SQIVND (reference sequence). In nucleotides, the CDR3 is TGTGCCAGTAGTAGTGTAGGCGGGGGGTCGGACATTCAGTACTTC. Its translation is CASSSVGGGSDIQYF.

This clonotype was counted a few times. The V and J genes are TRBV2 and TRBJ2-7; 13 nucleotides match TRBD2. V gave up 4 bases and J gave up 6 bases; unmatched junction bases: 3. Germline V gene sequence: CDR1 SNHLY, CDR2 FYNNEI. The CDR3 consists of 14 residues. CDR3 nucleotides: TGTGCCAGCAGTGGACTAGCGGGAGGATTCGAGCAGTACTTC. Its protein is CASSGLAGGFEQYF. Combining the CDR3 with reference TRBV2 and TRBJ2-7 gives the whole variable domain EPEVTQTPSHQVTQMGQEVILRCVPISNHLYFYWYRQILGQKVEFLVSFYNNEISEKSEIFDDQFSVERPDGSNFTLKIRSTKLEDSAMYFCASSGLAGGFEQYFGPGTRLTVT.

This clonotype was counted between two and nine times. The chain carries TRBV10-3 and TRBJ2-5; D assignment may be TRBD1 or TRBD2 (5 bases each). Gene TRBJ2-1 matches the end of the DNA better, so the J call may be wrong. This CDR3 spans 12 amino acids. Looked up from germline, CDR1 is ENHRY and CDR2 is SYGVKD. The CDR3 spells CAATRGNDEQFF. The CDR3 region has the DNA TGTGCCGCCACTCGGGGCAACGATGAGCAGTTCTTC.

This rearrangement joins TRBV6-2 or TRBV6-3 to TRBJ2-5; maybe TRBD2 (5 bases). CDR1 is MNHEY and CDR2 is SVGEGT in the germline V gene. The CDR3 consists of 16 residues. Trimming stripped 7 bases from V and 1 base from J, with 19 bases between. CDR3 amino acids: CASMGLGGVGQETQYF. For the CDR3, the DNA is TGTGCCAGCATGGGTCTCGGAGGAGTGGGCCAAGAGACCCAGTACTTC.

The rearrangement joins TRBV12-3 or TRBV12-4 to TRBJ1-3; 7 bases agree with TRBD1. This CDR3 spans 14 amino acids. The V segment lost 4 bases and the J segment 2 bases; nucleotides outside the gene matches: 2. This CDR3 reads CASSSQGAGNTIYF. For the CDR3, the DNA is TGTGCCAGCAGTTCCCAGGGGGCTGGAAACACCATATATTTT.

V is TRBV4-3 and J is TRBJ2-1; 11 bases agree with TRBD2. Germline V CDR1 and CDR2: LGHNA, YSLEER. V trimming: 2 bases; J trimming: 8 bases; junction bases outside the gene matches: 5. The CDR3 extends over 15 amino acids. The CDR3 region has the DNA TGCGCCAGCAGCCAACTGGGACTAGCGGAGCATGAGCAGTTCTTC. It is translated as CASSQLGLAEHEQFF.

This chain links TRBV29-1 with TRBJ2-3, with D perhaps TRBD1 (6 bases). The germline V gene encodes CDR1 SQVTM and CDR2 ANQGSEA. This CDR3 is built from 14 residues. Trimming cost V 6 bases and J 2 bases, with 15 bases left between them. CDR3 region: CSVAGQGSTDTQYF. As DNA, the CDR3 is TGCAGCGTGGCCGGGCAGGGGTCCACAGATACGCAGTATTTT.

V gene TRBV4-2 combines with J gene TRBJ1-2; 7 bases align to TRBD1. CDR3 length equals 19 residues. The junction had 17 bases not matched to a gene; V was cut back by 2 bases and J by 2 bases. In germline, CDR1 is LGHNA, CDR2 YNFKEQ. CDR3 in amino acids: CASSQPLGTEDLTNYGYTF. The CDR3 bases are TGTGCCAGCAGCCAACCGCTGGGGACAGAGGATTTAACAAACTATGGCTACACCTTC.

A few counts support this clonotype. This chain connects TRBV4-1 to TRBJ2-5; D is unresolved. The CDR3 is 14 amino acids. V was shortened by 0 bases and J by 4 bases, with 9 bases between the two germline ends. CDR1 and CDR2 from the germline V gene are MGHRA and YSYEKL. DNA for the CDR3: TGCGCCAGCAGCCAAGATATCAGTGCAGAGACCCAGTACTTC. This sequence encodes CASSQDISAETQYF.

This sequence joins TRBV14 and TRBJ2-1; D gene uncertain. The CDR3 totals 13 residues. The V and J ends lost 4 bases and 4 bases respectively, with 8 bases between them. From germline, CDR1 is SGHDN and CDR2 FVKESK. DNA of the CDR3: TGTGCCAGCAGCCCTAACGGATACAATGAGCAGTTCTTC. It is translated as CASSPNGYNEQFF.

The V call is TRBV29-1, the J call TRBJ2-1; D perhaps matches TRBD2 (5 bases). The J call may be incorrect, as the DNA end agrees better with TRBJ2-5. The CDR3 runs to 11 residues. Germline V gene sequence: CDR1 SQVTM, CDR2 ANQGSEA. CDR3 sequence reads: CSVRVGETQYF. The DNA for the CDR3 is TGCAGCGTGCGGGTAGGGGAGACCCAGTACTTC.

The genes are TRBV10-3 and TRBJ2-7; the D gene could be TRBD1 or TRBD2 (5 bases each). Per the germline V gene, CDR1 is ENHRY and CDR2 is SYGVKD. V lost 0 bases and J lost 6, with 12 bases in between. The CDR3 runs 14 residues. The CDR3 sequence: CAISESGRLAEQYF. CDR3 bases: TGTGCCATCAGTGAGTCGGGACGCCTGGCCGAGCAGTACTTC.

V is TRBV6-5 and J is TRBJ1-6; D is possibly TRBD1 (6 bases). This CDR3 is 13 amino acids long. V was cut by 2 bases and J by 10 bases, with 9 bases left in between. CDR1 is MNHEY, CDR2 SVGAGI, per germline. The CDR3 sequence is CASSYGGGSPLHF. CDR3 in DNA: TGTGCCAGCAGTTACGGGGGGGGCTCACCCCTCCACTTT.

This clonotype was observed a handful of times. This sequence joins TRBV6-6 and TRBJ2-5; D might be TRBD2 (6 bases). Matching the DNA end better, TRBJ2-7 makes the J call doubtful. The CDR3 has 12 residues. Per germline, CDR1 MNHNY and CDR2 SVGAGI (reference sequence). The DNA for the CDR3 is TGTGCCAGCGTGTCTGAGGGAGGCGAGCAGTACTTC. Amino acids: CASVSEGGEQYF.

V gene TRBV2 combines with J gene TRBJ2-5; possible D gene TRBD2, 6 bases. Looked up from germline, CDR1 is SNHLY and CDR2 is FYNNEI. There are 18 residues in the CDR3. V was clipped by 7 bases and J by 3 bases, with 27 bases between them. The CDR3 loop reads CASITSRGLASWEETQYF. CDR3 nucleotide sequence: TGTGCCAGCATCACGTCCCGAGGGCTAGCGTCCTGGGAAGAGACCCAGTACTTC. The variable domain in full, with the rest retrieved from reference TRBV2 and TRBJ2-5, is EPEVTQTPSHQVTQMGQEVILRCVPISNHLYFYWYRQILGQKVEFLVSFYNNEISEKSEIFDDQFSVERPDGSNFTLKIRSTKLEDSAMYFCASITSRGLASWEETQYFGPGTRLLVL.

This clonotype was observed a few times. V gene TRBV12-3 or TRBV12-4 combines with J gene TRBJ2-1; no clear D. The J call is uncertain, as TRBJ2-7 better fits the DNA end. This CDR3 is 12 amino acids long. Written as DNA, the CDR3 is TGTGCCAGCGCCGACTGGGGCTACGAGCAGTACTTC. This encodes CASADWGYEQYF.

CDR3 DNA sequence: TGTGCCAGCAGCCTACTAGGGACAGGGGACAACATTCAGTACTTC. The encoded protein is CASSLLGTGDNIQYF. V usage is TRBV6-5 and J usage is TRBJ2-4; TRBD1 matches at 10 bases. Germline-derived CDR1 and CDR2 are MNHEY and SVGAGI. The CDR3 runs 15 residues. Unmatched junction bases numbered 9, after V lost 6 bases and J lost 7 bases.

Many counts were recorded for this clonotype. The chain couples TRBV4-3 to TRBJ1-6; a possible D gene is TRBD1 (5 bases). Germline V gene data show CDR1 as LGHNA and CDR2 as YSLEER. This CDR3 has 15 residues. V lost 1 base and J lost 10, with 14 bases in between. CDR3 DNA: TGCGCCAGCAGCCAAGGGTCCCCAGGGAACTCACCCCTCCACTTT. Translation: CASSQGSPGNSPLHF.